This T cell receptor (beta chain) was retrieved from a study of beta chain features in type 1 diabetes. Study-wide findings and caveats: All four CD4+ subsets of Type 1 diabetes patients contained TCRB CDR3s that were moderately but significantly shorter.

This clone was observed a few times. Its matching antigen is unknown. One heparinised blood draw averaging approximately 100 mL was given by each donor. V lost 2 bases, J lost 0 bases, and 12 bases lay in between. The length of the CDR3 is 16 residues. Looked up from germline, CDR1 is SGHDT and CDR2 is YYEEEE. Of the isolated RNA, all was reverse transcribed, and so the sequenced material was expressed TCRB transcripts. The method was immunoSEQ multiplex PCR; TCRdb's version includes in-frame clones alone and lacks a portion of them. Here the sample spans 640,000 or so clones, roughly an eighth being singletons.

Sequenced input: naive CD4+ T cells from blood. The V and J genes are TRBV5-6 and TRBJ2-4, with D tentatively TRBD2 (5 bases). The sequence came from a man younger than 35 with type 1 diabetes. DNA of the CDR3: TGTGCCAGCAGCTTACCCCGTCGGGGAGCCAAAAACATTCAGTACTTC. Translated: CASSLPRRGAKNIQYF.